Following are 19 T cell receptor beta chains from one sample sequenced in a study of shared clonotypes between healthy human individuals. Here immunoSEQ multiplex PCR was the method, and the copy in TCRdb shows in-frame clones only, minus some. The sample lists some 900,000 clones, about three quarters occurring once. Material for sequencing was memory CD4+ T cells sorted from blood. Subset here: CD45RA-negative fraction. The receptor set was obtained from a man aged 18 to 35 in good health.

Worth noting for this clone: Other DNA sequences in the same sample also yield this CDR3. This chain uses TRBV28 with TRBJ1-1; no definite D call. The germline V gene encodes CDR1 MDHEN and CDR2 SYDVKM. The CDR3 is 14 residues long. Deletions cut 6 bases from V and 0 bases from J, with 11 bases between. The DNA for the CDR3 is TGTGCCAGCAGCCTCGGCGGGTTGAACACTGAAGCTTTCTTT. It specifies CASSLGGLNTEAFF.

The chain combines TRBV10-3 with TRBJ2-3; possible D gene TRBD2, 6 bases. The CDR3 extends over 13 amino acids. Trimming took 10 bases from V and 3 from J, leaving 14 bases between them. From germline, CDR1 is ENHRY and CDR2 SYGVKD. CDR3 bases: TGTGCCACCGGTCTAGCGAGGACAGATACGCAGTATTTT. Its translation: CATGLARTDTQYF.

As concerns this clone: The likely explanation is a read error, given a far larger clone one base away. In the same sample, other DNA sequences code for this CDR3. The chain has TRBV25-1 and TRBJ1-6; 9 positions match TRBD1. The length of the CDR3 is 15 residues. Germline CDR1 reads MGHDK; CDR2 reads SYGVNS. The CDR3 nucleotides read TGTGCCAGCGGGGGACAGGGAAGGAATAATTCACCTCTCCACTTT. It specifies CASGGQGRNNSPLHF.

V gene TRBV4-2 combines with J gene TRBJ2-3; tentative D call: TRBD1 (6 bases). The CDR3 is 16 amino acids. CDR1 is LGHNA and CDR2 is YNFKEQ in the germline V gene. Trimming removed 4 bases at V and 0 bases at J, with 14 bases between. As DNA, the CDR3 is TGTGCCAGCAGCCGGAGACTGGGGGCTAGCACAGATACGCAGTATTTT. This codes for CASSRRLGASTDTQYF.

A few counts support this clone. The genes are TRBV7-9 and TRBJ1-2; possibly TRBD1 for D (6 bases). The CDR3 consists of 13 residues. The germline V and J ends were trimmed by 5 bases and 5 bases, with 12 bases remaining between them. Germline V CDR1 and CDR2: SEHNR, FQNEAQ (reference sequence). CDR3 protein: CASSEGQWYGYTF. The CDR3 DNA reads as TGTGCCAGCAGCGAGGGACAATGGTATGGCTACACCTTC. Full variable domain (missing parts from reference TRBV7-9 and TRBJ1-2): DTGVSQNPRHKITKRGQNVTFRCDPISEHNRLYWYRQTLGQGPEFLTYFQNEAQLEKSRLLSDRFSAERPKGSFSTLEIQRTEQGDSAMYLCASSEGQWYGYTFGSGTRLTVV.

This clone was recorded many times. At one of its ends the junction is not consistent with the germline gene, which may arise from a read error. The rearrangement uses TRBV5-6 and TRBJ1-1, with D maybe TRBD1 (6 bases). This CDR3 spans 14 amino acids. The germline gives CDR1 SGHDT, CDR2 YYEEEE. The CDR3 spells CASGFGGPATEAFF. The CDR3 DNA is TGTGCCAGCGGCTTCGGGGGGCCGGCCACTGAAGCTTTCTTT.

In nucleotides, the CDR3 is TGTGCCAGCAGTGTAGGGCGTAGACCTGAAGCTTTCTTT. Translation gives CASSVGRRPEAFF. The chain uses TRBV2 and TRBJ1-1; D gene uncertain. From germline, CDR1 is SNHLY and CDR2 FYNNEI. V gave up 4 bases and J gave up 6 bases, with 12 bases separating them. This CDR3 has 13 residues. Filled out from reference TRBV2 and TRBJ1-1, the complete variable domain reads EPEVTQTPSHQVTQMGQEVILRCVPISNHLYFYWYRQILGQKVEFLVSFYNNEISEKSEIFDDQFSVERPDGSNFTLKIRSTKLEDSAMYFCASSVGRRPEAFFGQGTRLTVV.

The genes are TRBV30 and TRBJ2-3, with 10 nucleotides matching TRBD2. V trimming: 2 bases; J trimming: 4 bases; junction bases outside the gene matches: 6. CDR1 GTSNPN and CDR2 SVGIG come from the germline V gene (reference sequence). The CDR3 runs to 15 residues. The CDR3 DNA follows: TGTGCCTGGAGTCCGCGACTAGCGGGCGCAGATACGCAGTATTTT. It encodes CAWSPRLAGADTQYF.

This clone was counted only a few times. The V call is TRBV7-8, the J call TRBJ1-1; D unclear. Trimming stripped 5 bases from V and 1 base from J, with 11 bases between. Germline lookup yields CDR1 SGHVS and CDR2 FQNEAQ. This CDR3 is built from 14 residues. The CDR3 DNA reads TGTGCCAGCAGCCCCCACCTGGGGAACACTGAAGCTTTCTTT. Protein sequence: CASSPHLGNTEAFF.

CDR3 sequence reads: CASSPLAGGPSGANVLTF. In DNA, the CDR3 is TGTGCCAGCTCACCCTTAGCGGGAGGTCCCTCTGGGGCCAACGTCCTGACTTTC. V and J are TRBV18 and TRBJ2-6; TRBD2 agrees at 10 bases. The CDR3 is 18 residues long. CDR1 KGHSH and CDR2 LQKENI come from the germline V gene. J gave up 0 bases and V 3 bases, and 5 bases lay outside the gene matches.

This sequence joins TRBV5-1 and TRBJ1-6; D unclear. The CDR3 spans 14 residues. Between the trimmed V and J ends, which lost 2 bases and 5 bases, there was a span of 8 bases. Germline-derived CDR1 and CDR2 are SGHRS and YFSETQ. The CDR3 nucleotides are TGCGCCAGCAGCTTATCTCCTAATAATTCACCCCTCCACTTT. It translates to CASSLSPNNSPLHF.

The rearrangement joins TRBV5-1 to TRBJ1-5; D unclear. V lost 4 bases, J lost 1 base, and 9 bases lay in between. This CDR3 comprises 14 residues. Germline lookup yields CDR1 SGHRS and CDR2 YFSETQ. CDR3 nucleotide sequence: TGCGCCAGCAGCCCGGACCTGAGCAATCAGCCCCAGCATTTT. Protein: CASSPDLSNQPQHF. The variable domain in full, completed from reference TRBV5-1 and TRBJ1-5, reads KAGVTQTPRYLIKTRGQQVTLSCSPISGHRSVSWYQQTPGQGLQFLFEYFSETQRNKGNFPGRFSGRQFSNSRSEMNVSTLELGDSALYLCASSPDLSNQPQHFGDGTRLSIL.

This clone was seen ten or more times. V gene TRBV21-1 combines with J gene TRBJ1-1; the listed D gene, TRBD1, was not tested against the DNA. TRBV21-1 is listed as a pseudogene. CDR3 length: 12 amino acids. The CDR3, as DNA: TGTGCCAGGCACACCACGAACACTGAAGCTTTCTTT. It codes for CARHTTNTEAFF.

This chain uses TRBV5-1 with TRBJ2-4, with D possibly TRBD2 on 6 matching bases. Trimming removed 5 bases from V and 2 bases from J, with 11 bases in between. Germline V gene sequence: CDR1 SGHRS, CDR2 YFSETQ. The CDR3 is made up of 14 amino acids. The CDR3 protein is CASSNGGSKNIQYF. The CDR3 DNA is TGCGCCAGCAGTAACGGGGGTTCCAAAAACATTCAGTACTTC.

In this sample, this clone turned up once. This rearrangement joins TRBV28 to TRBJ2-1; 8 nucleotides line up with TRBD1. From germline, CDR1 is MDHEN and CDR2 SYDVKM. The CDR3 covers 15 residues. With V trimmed by 6 bases and J by 7 bases, 11 bases remained unmatched. The CDR3 region has the DNA TGTGCCAGCAGCTCTCCAGCCACAGGGGGGAATGAGCAGTTCTTC. Translation: CASSSPATGGNEQFF.

This clone has just one count. This chain links TRBV6-5 with TRBJ2-1, with TRBD1 identical over 9 bases. Germline CDR1 MNHEY, CDR2 SVGAGI. Losses at the gene ends were 0 bases for V and 9 bases for J; bases not matched to a gene: 3. The CDR3 extends over 14 amino acids. The DNA of the CDR3 is TGTGCCAGCAGTTACTCCTACAGGGGGCTTGAGCAGTTCTTC. It specifies CASSYSYRGLEQFF.

The J gene is TRBJ1-4, the V gene TRBV11-2; D is unresolved. CDR3 length equals 13 residues. V was pared by 5 bases and J by 8 bases, with 12 bases between. From germline, CDR1 is SGHAT and CDR2 FQNNGV. The CDR3 here is CASSGQNGEKLFF. The CDR3 nucleotides read TGTGCCAGCAGCGGTCAAAACGGGGAAAAACTGTTTTTT.

In nucleotides, the CDR3 is TGCGCCAGCAGCTCCGGGACTAGCGGCGTCACCGGGGAGCTGTTTTTT. Residues: CASSSGTSGVTGELFF. The chain links TRBV5-1 to TRBJ2-2, with 11 nucleotides matching TRBD2. Per the germline V gene, CDR1 is SGHRS and CDR2 is YFSETQ. The CDR3 runs to 16 residues. V lost 3 bases, J lost 4 bases, and 5 bases stayed unmatched.

The chain employs TRBV30 and TRBJ1-1, with D unresolved. This CDR3 has 13 amino acids. CDR1 is GTSNPN, CDR2 SVGIG, per germline (reference sequence). V shed 4 bases and J shed 11 bases, with 20 bases lying between them. The CDR3 is CAWIPDWGTGAFF. The DNA of the CDR3 is TGTGCCTGGATCCCGGATTGGGGAACGGGGGCTTTCTTT. The full variable domain, with the rest looked up from reference TRBV30 and TRBJ1-1, is SQTIHQWPATLVQPVGSPLSLECTVEGTSNPNLYWYRQAAGRGLQLLFYSVGIGQISSEVPQNLSASRPQDRQFILSSKKLLLSDSGFYLCAWIPDWGTGAFFGQGTRLTVV.